The TCR beta chain described here comes from a study of graft-versus-host responses after intestinal transplantation. As for the study in general: Tacrolimus plus steroids were given to all recipients for approximately 3 years, preceded by anti-thymocyte globulin induction.

Overall study results and limits: Some GvH clones were seen earlier in gut or blood, suggesting intestinal origin. Allograft clonal ratios (graft-versus-host to host-versus-graft) were high in patients who had graft-donor T cell macrochimerism. Early post-transplant HvG declines showed an association with peak circulating GvH clone levels.

V shed 7 bases and J 2 bases; nucleotides not matched to a gene: 8. CDR1 and CDR2 from the germline V gene are SGHTA and FQGNSA. This CDR3 is 16 amino acids long. Libraries were prepared by immunoSEQ multiplex PCR; TCRdb keeps only in-frame clonotypes and omits some of them. Of 35,000 to 45,000 clones in the sample, roughly 86% were seen once. Details on this clone: Its antigen is undetermined.

This rearrangement joins TRBV7-2 to TRBJ2-3; 11 nucleotides align to TRBD2. Sample: PBMCs, taken 260 to 280 days after transplant. This receptor was obtained from a human patient who received an intestinal transplant, so some T cells may come from the graft donor. The CDR3 region has the DNA TGTGCCAGCAAATGGACTAGCGGGCGACACACAGATACGCAGTATTTT. This gives the protein CASKWTSGRHTDTQYF.